This TCR beta chain was recovered during a study of Graves' ophthalmopathy and Graves' hyperthyroidism. The germline V gene encodes CDR1 SQVTM and CDR2 ANQGSEA. The germline V and J ends were trimmed by 6 bases and 4 bases, with 18 bases remaining between them. CDR3 length equals 14 residues. In its sample, this clonotype was seen many times. Using RNA transcripts, the TCR beta CDR3 regions were amplified. Scientists carried out first-round RT-PCR using HTBI primers and then a second-round multiplex PCR. Via MiXCR, TCRdb re-called the multiplex PCR reads, giving one row per CDR3 protein. The data show roughly 610,000 distinct CDR3 sequences, 20% to 25% seen once.

The TCR was taken from a woman aged 18-29 years with stable Graves' hyperthyroidism. Some clones in this sample may be carry-over from other donors' samples. Sequenced: peripheral blood. The chain recombines TRBV29-1 with TRBJ2-5, with D possibly being TRBD1 (8 bases). The CDR3: CSVGPTGGGETQYF. CDR3 coding DNA: TGCAGCGTGGGACCCACAGGGGGGGGAGAGACCCAGTACTTC.